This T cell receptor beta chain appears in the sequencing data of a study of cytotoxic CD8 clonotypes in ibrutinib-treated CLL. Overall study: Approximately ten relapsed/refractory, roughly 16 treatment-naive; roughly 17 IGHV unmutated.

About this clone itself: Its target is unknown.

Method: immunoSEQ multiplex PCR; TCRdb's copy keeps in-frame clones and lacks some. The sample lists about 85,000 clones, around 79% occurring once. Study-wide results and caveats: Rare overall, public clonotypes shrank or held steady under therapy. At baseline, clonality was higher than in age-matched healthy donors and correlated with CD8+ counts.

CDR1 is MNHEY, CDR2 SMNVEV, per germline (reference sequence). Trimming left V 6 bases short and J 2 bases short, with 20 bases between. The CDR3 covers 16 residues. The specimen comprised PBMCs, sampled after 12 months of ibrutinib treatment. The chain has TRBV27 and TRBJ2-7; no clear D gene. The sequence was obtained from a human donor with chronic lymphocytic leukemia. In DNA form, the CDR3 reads TGTGCCAGCAGGAGAACCGCCGGGTCCCCGACCTACGAGCAGTACTTC. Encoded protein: CASRRTAGSPTYEQYF.